The clone carrying this TCR beta chain was seen more than once but under ten times. Sequenced by immunoSEQ multiplex PCR; TCRdb stores in-frame clones only, minus some. In the table there are more than 65,000 clones, roughly 80% of which are singletons. This entry comes from a study of blood T cell repertoires in COVID-19. The CDR3 spans 13 residues. V lost 4 bases and J lost 3; bases outside the gene matches: 3. Germline V gives CDR1 SGHDN, CDR2 FVKESK. The origin of this receptor is a woman in her seventies with acute or convalescent COVID-19. Sequenced material: peripheral blood. The chain combines TRBV14 with TRBJ2-7; 7 bases map to TRBD2. The chain's CDR3 is CASSLGGYYEQYF. Written as DNA, the CDR3 is TGTGCCAGCAGCCTCGGGGGGTACTACGAGCAGTACTTC.